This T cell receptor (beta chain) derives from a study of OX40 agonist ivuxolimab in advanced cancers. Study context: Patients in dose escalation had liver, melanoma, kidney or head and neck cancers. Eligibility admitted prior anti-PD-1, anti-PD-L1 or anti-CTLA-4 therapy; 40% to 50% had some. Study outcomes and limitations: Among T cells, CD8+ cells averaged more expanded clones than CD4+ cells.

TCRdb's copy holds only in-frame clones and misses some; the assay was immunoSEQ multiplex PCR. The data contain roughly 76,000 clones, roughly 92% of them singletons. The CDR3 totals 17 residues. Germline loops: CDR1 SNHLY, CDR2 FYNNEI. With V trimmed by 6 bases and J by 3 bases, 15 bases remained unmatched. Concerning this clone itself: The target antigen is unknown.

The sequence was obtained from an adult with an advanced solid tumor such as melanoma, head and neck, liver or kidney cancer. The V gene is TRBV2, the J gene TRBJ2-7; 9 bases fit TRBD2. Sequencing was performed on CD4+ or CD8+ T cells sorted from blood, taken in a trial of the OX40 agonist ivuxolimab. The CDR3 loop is CASSPRIQTSGHYEQYF. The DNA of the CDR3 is TGTGCCAGCAGCCCCCGGATTCAGACTAGCGGACACTACGAGCAGTACTTC.